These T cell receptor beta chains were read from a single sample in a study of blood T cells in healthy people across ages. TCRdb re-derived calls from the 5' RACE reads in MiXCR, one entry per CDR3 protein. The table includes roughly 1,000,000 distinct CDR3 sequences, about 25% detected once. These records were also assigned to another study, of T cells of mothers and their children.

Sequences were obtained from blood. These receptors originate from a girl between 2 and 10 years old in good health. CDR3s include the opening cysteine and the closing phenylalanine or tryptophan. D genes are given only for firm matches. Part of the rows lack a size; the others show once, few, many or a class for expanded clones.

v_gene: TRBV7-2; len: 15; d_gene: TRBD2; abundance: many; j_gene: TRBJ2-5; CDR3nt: TGTGCCAGCAGCTTTGCGGGAGAGGGGTGGGAGACCCAGTACTTC; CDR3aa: CASSFAGEGWETQYF
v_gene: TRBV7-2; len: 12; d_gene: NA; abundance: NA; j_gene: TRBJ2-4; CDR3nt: TGTGCCAGCAGCTTAGTCCCCAGCATTCAGTACTTC; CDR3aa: CASSLVPSIQYF
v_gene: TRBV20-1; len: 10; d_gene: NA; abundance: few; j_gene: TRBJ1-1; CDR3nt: TGCAAAGACGGGAACACTGAAGCTTTCTTT; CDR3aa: CKDGNTEAFF
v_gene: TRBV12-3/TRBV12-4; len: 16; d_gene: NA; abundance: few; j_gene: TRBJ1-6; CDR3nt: TGTGCCAGCAGTTTAGAGTGGGGACCCAATAATTCACCCCTCCACTTT; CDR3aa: CASSLEWGPNNSPLHF
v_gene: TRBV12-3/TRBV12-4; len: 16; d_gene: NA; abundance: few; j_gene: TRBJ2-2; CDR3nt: TGTGCCAGTAGAACCTCGGCCAACTTAAACACCGGGGAGCTGTTTTTT; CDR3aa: CASRTSANLNTGELFF
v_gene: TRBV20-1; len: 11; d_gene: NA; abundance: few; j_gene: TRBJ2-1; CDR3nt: TGCAGTGCTAGACTAGGTAATGAGCAGTTCTTC; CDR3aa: CSARLGNEQFF
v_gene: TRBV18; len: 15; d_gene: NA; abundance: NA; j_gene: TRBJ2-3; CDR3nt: TGTGCCAGCTCACCAAACCATCCTAGCACAGATACGCGGTATTTT; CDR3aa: CASSPNHPSTDTRYF
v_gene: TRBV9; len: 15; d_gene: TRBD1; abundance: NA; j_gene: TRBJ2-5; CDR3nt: TGTGCCAGCAGCACTCAGGACAGGGCAGCAGAGACCCAGTACTTC; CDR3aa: CASSTQDRAAETQYF
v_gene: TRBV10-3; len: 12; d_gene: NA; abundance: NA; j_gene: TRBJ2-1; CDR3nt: TGTGCCATCAGTGAGTCTCGCGATGAGCAGTTCTTC; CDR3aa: CAISESRDEQFF
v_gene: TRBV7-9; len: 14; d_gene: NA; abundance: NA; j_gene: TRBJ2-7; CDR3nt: TGTGCCAGCGGGGGAAGGGACGGGGCTTACGAGCAGTACTTC; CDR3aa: CASGGRDGAYEQYF
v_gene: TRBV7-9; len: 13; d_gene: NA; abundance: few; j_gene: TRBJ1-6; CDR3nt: TGTGCCAGCAGCTCCTCAAATAATTCACCCCTCCACTTT; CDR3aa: CASSSSNNSPLHF
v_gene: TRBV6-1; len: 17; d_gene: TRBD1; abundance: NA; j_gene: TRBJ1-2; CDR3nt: TGTGCCAGCAGGGTTAGTGGTGGGAGGGGGCGCCTGGATGGCTACACCTTC; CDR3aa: CASRVSGGRGRLDGYTF
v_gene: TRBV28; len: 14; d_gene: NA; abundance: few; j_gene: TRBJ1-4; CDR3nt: TGTGCCAGCGCTTCGGGAGGAACTAATGAAAAACTGTTTTTT; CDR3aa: CASASGGTNEKLFF
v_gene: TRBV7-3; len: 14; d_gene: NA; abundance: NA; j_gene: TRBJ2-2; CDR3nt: TGTGCCAGCAGTGGGGGGCTTATCACCGGGGAGCTGTTTTTT; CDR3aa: CASSGGLITGELFF
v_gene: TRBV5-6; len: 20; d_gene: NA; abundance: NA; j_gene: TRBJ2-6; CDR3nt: TGTGCCAGCAGCTTGCGGTGGGCACAGGTTAAAAGCTCTGGGGCCAACGTCCTGACTTTC; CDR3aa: CASSLRWAQVKSSGANVLTF
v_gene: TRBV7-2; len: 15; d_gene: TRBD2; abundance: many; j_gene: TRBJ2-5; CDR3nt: TGTGCCAGCACCATCGGGGGGGCGCTCGGGGAGACCCAGTACTTC; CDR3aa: CASTIGGALGETQYF
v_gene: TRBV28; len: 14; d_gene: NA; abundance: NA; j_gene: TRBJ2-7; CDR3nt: TGTGCCAGCAGACCAACAGGGAACCCCTACGAGCAGTACTTC; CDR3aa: CASRPTGNPYEQYF
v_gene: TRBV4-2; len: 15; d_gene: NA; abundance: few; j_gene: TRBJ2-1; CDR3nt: TGTGCCAGCAGCCAGCCTAATCTAGATGCGGCTGAGCAGTTCTTC; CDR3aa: CASSQPNLDAAEQFF
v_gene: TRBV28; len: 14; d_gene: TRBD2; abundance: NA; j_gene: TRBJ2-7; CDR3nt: TGTGCCAGCAGTCCCAGCGGGAGGACCTACGAGCAGTACTTC; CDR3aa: CASSPSGRTYEQYF
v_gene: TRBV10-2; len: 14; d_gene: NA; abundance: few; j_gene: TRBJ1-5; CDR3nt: TGCGCCAGCAGTAATGGGGAGGGGATGGCGCCCCAGCATTTT; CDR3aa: CASSNGEGMAPQHF
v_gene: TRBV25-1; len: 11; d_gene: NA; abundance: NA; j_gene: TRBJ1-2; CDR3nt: TGTGCCAGCAGTGGAGACATGGAGCAAACCTTC; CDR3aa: CASSGDMEQTF
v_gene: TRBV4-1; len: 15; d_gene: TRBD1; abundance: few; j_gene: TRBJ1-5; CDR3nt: TGCGCCAGCAGCCAACTCAGGGGGCTGCATCAGCCCCAGCATTTT; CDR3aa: CASSQLRGLHQPQHF
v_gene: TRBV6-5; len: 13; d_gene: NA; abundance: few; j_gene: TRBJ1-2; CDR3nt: TGTGCCAGCAGGGACGAGGAAAGGAATGGCTACACCTTC; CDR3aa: CASRDEERNGYTF
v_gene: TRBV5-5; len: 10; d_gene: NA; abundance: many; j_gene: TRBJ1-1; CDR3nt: TGTGCCAGCAGAAACACTGAAGCTTTCTTT; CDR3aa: CASRNTEAFF
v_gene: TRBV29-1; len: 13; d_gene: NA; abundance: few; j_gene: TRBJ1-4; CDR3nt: TGCAGCGTTTCACGGGACGGGAATGAAAAACTGTTTTTT; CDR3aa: CSVSRDGNEKLFF
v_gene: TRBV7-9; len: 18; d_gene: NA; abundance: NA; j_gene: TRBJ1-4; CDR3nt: TGTGCCAGCAGCTTAGGTCGGAATGGCGCACCAACCAATGAAAAACTGTTTTTT; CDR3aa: CASSLGRNGAPTNEKLFF
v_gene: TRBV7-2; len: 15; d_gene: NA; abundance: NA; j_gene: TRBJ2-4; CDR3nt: TGTGCCAGCAGCAGAGCTATACTAGCCAAAAACATTCAGTACTTC; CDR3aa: CASSRAILAKNIQYF